These 9 T cell receptor beta chains share one sample of origin, sequenced in a study of T-cell memory formation after mild COVID-19. TCRdb processed the 5' RACE reads anew with MiXCR; each CDR3 protein has one entry. The table records 300,000 to 400,000 distinct CDR3 sequences, 25% to 30% of them present only once. Sequenced: PBMCs or a T cell subset sorted from them (not recorded which). The receptors originated from an adult woman who had mild COVID-19 (a few samples of this study predate the infection). Cell type and time point are not known.

This clonotype was seen a few times. CDR3 DNA: TGTGCCAGCAGCGTGAGGGATGGGGATACGCAGTATTTT. Translation: CASSVRDGDTQYF. V usage is TRBV9 and J usage is TRBJ2-3; D is perhaps TRBD2 (5 bases). The CDR3 spans 13 residues. Germline lookup yields CDR1 SGDLS and CDR2 YYNGEE. V lost 2 bases, J lost 6 bases, and 10 bases lay in between.

In this sample, this clonotype turned up a few times. V is TRBV29-1 and J is TRBJ1-6; perhaps TRBD1 as D (5 bases). This CDR3 has 13 amino acids. CDR1 and CDR2 (germline): SQVTM, ANQGSEA. V lost 4 bases, J lost 7 bases, and 11 bases lay in between. The CDR3 nucleotides read TGCAGCGTTGGGACCGGGACGAATTCACCCCTCCACTTT. Translation gives CSVGTGTNSPLHF.

The V gene is TRBV5-1, the J gene TRBJ1-4, with 7 bases matching TRBD1. This CDR3 is built from 16 residues. V was pared by 0 bases and J by 6 bases, with 8 bases of the junction left unmatched. Germline V CDR1 and CDR2: SGHRS, YFSETQ. CDR3 DNA sequence: TGCGCCAGCAGCTTGGGTACCGGGACAGAGGATGAAAAACTGTTTTTT. Its translation: CASSLGTGTEDEKLFF.

This clonotype showed up just a few times. The chain carries TRBV25-1 and TRBJ2-2; 11 nucleotides match TRBD2. J was trimmed by 7 bases and V by 3 bases; bases with no gene match: 7. CDR1 is MGHDK and CDR2 is SYGVNS in the germline V gene. The CDR3 covers 16 residues. The CDR3 here is CASSDGLAGVGGELFF. CDR3 in DNA: TGTGCCAGCAGTGACGGACTAGCGGGCGTAGGCGGGGAGCTGTTTTTT. The whole variable domain, remainder taken from reference TRBV25-1 and TRBJ2-2, is EADIYQTPRYLVIGTGKKITLECSQTMGHDKMYWYQQDPGMELHLIHYSYGVNSTEKGDLSSESTVSRIRTEHFPLTLESARPSHTSQYLCASSDGLAGVGGELFFGEGSRLTVL.

The rearrangement uses TRBV14 and TRBJ1-1; D remains unclear. Trimming removed 1 base from V and 8 bases from J, with 11 bases in between. Looked up from germline, CDR1 is SGHDN and CDR2 is FVKESK. The CDR3 has 13 amino acids. The CDR3 DNA sequence: TGTGCCAGCAGCCAAGTAGCGGTCGGAGAAGCTTTCTTT. It specifies CASSQVAVGEAFF.

This chain connects TRBV5-4 to TRBJ2-2, with 7 bases fitting TRBD2. The CDR3 covers 15 residues. Germline lookup yields CDR1 SGHNT and CDR2 YYREEE (reference sequence). V lost 3 bases and J lost 4; bases outside the gene matches: 6. CDR3 protein: CASSSSGLFTGELFF. DNA for the CDR3: TGTGCCAGCAGCTCTAGCGGACTTTTCACCGGGGAGCTGTTTTTT.

V gene TRBV4-2 combines with J gene TRBJ2-2; TRBD2 might be the D (6 bases). This CDR3 region has 14 residues. CDR1 and CDR2 (germline): LGHNA, YNFKEQ. V was trimmed by 7 bases and J by 7 bases, leaving 16 bases between them. In DNA form, the CDR3 reads TGTGCCAGCAAGTGGCTAGGAGGGAACGGGGAGCTGTTTTTT. It yields the protein CASKWLGGNGELFF.

The chain has TRBV4-1 and TRBJ2-1; unclear D gene. This CDR3 comprises 16 residues. With 1 base removed from V and 2 bases from J, the gap between germline ends came to 12 bases. CDR1 and CDR2 from the germline V gene are MGHRA and YSYEKL. The CDR3 spells CASSQVLYGPYNEQFF. CDR3 DNA sequence: TGCGCCAGCAGCCAAGTTCTCTACGGGCCCTACAATGAGCAGTTCTTC.

V gene TRBV20-1 combines with J gene TRBJ2-7; 8 nucleotides match TRBD2. V gave up 6 bases and J gave up 0 bases; unmatched junction bases: 13. Germline-derived CDR1 and CDR2 are DFQATT and SNEGSKA (reference sequence). The CDR3 consists of 16 residues. This chain's CDR3 is CSALPAGGRTSYEQYF. The CDR3 region has the DNA TGCAGTGCCCTCCCCGCTGGCGGGAGGACCTCCTACGAGCAGTACTTC.